The 22 T cell receptor beta chains below all came from one sample that was sequenced in a study of shared clonotypes between healthy human individuals. Generated by immunoSEQ multiplex PCR, the TCRdb table keeps only in-frame clones and is missing some. This table has hundreds of thousands of clones, roughly 96% appearing once. CD8 cells classed as naive were CD45RO-negative and positively selected for CCR7, excluding terminally differentiated effector memory CD45RA+ cells. Sample: naive CD8+ T cells sorted from blood. The receptors originated from a young woman in good health.

The chain carries TRBV19 and TRBJ1-2; the D is unclear. Looked up from germline, CDR1 is LNHDA and CDR2 is SQIVND (reference sequence). The V gene lost 3 bases and the J gene lost 1 base, with 6 bases spanning the gap. The CDR3 runs to 13 residues. In nucleotides, the CDR3 is TGTGCCAGTAGTATCGAGAATAACTATGGCTACACCTTC. Amino acid sequence: CASSIENNYGYTF.

The chain recombines TRBV10-3 with TRBJ2-7; possible D gene TRBD1, 5 bases. The length of the CDR3 is 14 residues. Germline loops: CDR1 ENHRY, CDR2 SYGVKD. Trimming removed 10 bases at V and 0 bases at J, with 16 bases between. The DNA for the CDR3 is TGTGCCAGCTCCACAGGTAGGGCCTCCTACGAGCAGTACTTC. Encoded protein: CASSTGRASYEQYF.

This clone has only a few counts. The identical CDR3 is also encoded by other nucleotide sequences in the sample. The chain recombines TRBV5-4 with TRBJ2-5; D unresolved. V lost 0 bases and J 3 bases, leaving 6 bases between the germline ends. This CDR3 has 13 residues. CDR1 SGHNT and CDR2 YYREEE come from the germline V gene (reference sequence). CDR3 sequence: CASSLAAEETQYF. For the CDR3, the DNA is TGTGCCAGCAGCTTGGCTGCGGAAGAGACCCAGTACTTC.

The chain combines TRBV6-5 with TRBJ2-3; D gene uncertain. This CDR3 comprises 14 residues. CDR1 is MNHEY, CDR2 SVGAGI, per germline. The V gene lost 1 base and the J gene lost 0 bases, with 5 bases spanning the gap. The CDR3 region has the DNA TGTGCCAGCAGTTACTTCCAGAGCACAGATACGCAGTATTTT. It codes for CASSYFQSTDTQYF.

V is TRBV6-5 and J is TRBJ2-7; TRBD2 aligns across 15 bases. V was pared by 7 bases and J by 9 bases, with 10 bases of the junction left unmatched. The CDR3 has 15 amino acids. Per the germline V gene, CDR1 is MNHEY and CDR2 is SVGAGI. CDR3 sequence: CASTSGLAGGEGQYF. CDR3 DNA: TGTGCCAGCACCTCGGGACTAGCGGGAGGAGAGGGGCAGTACTTC.

The chain carries TRBV28 and TRBJ1-5; D ambiguous. The CDR3 spans 15 residues. Germline-derived CDR1 and CDR2 are MDHEN and SYDVKM. V shed 6 bases and J shed 5 bases, with 17 bases lying between them. CDR3 loop: CASSTTPPGDQPQHF. Here the CDR3 DNA reads TGTGCCAGCAGCACGACACCTCCTGGAGATCAGCCCCAGCATTTT.

The sample holds one count of this clone. The chain couples TRBV27 to TRBJ2-1; 7 bases fit TRBD2. This CDR3 comprises 17 residues. V lost 3 bases, J lost 5 bases, and 13 bases stayed unmatched. In germline, CDR1 is MNHEY, CDR2 SMNVEV (reference sequence). The CDR3 DNA follows: TGTGCCAGCAGTTTCTCCGTACTAGCGATCTTGGACAATGAGCAGTTCTTC. As protein: CASSFSVLAILDNEQFF.

The chain is built from TRBV19 and TRBJ2-1, with no clear D. CDR1 and CDR2 (germline): LNHDA, SQIVND (reference sequence). The CDR3 is made up of 13 amino acids. Trimming cost V 0 bases and J 12 bases, with 12 bases left between them. As DNA, the CDR3 is TGTGCCAGTAGTATAGAATCTGGCTGGGGGCAGTTCTTC. Its translation: CASSIESGWGQFF.

Here the CDR3 DNA reads TGTGCCAGCAGTTTACCCCCCCCTGCGGATGAGACCCAGTACTTC. It encodes CASSLPPPADETQYF. The chain couples TRBV28 to TRBJ2-5; D is ambiguous. V was pared by 2 bases and J by 5 bases, with 15 bases between. The germline V gene has CDR1 MDHEN and CDR2 SYDVKM. The CDR3 extends over 15 amino acids.

This clone was counted a single time. V gene TRBV28 combines with J gene TRBJ2-7; 9 bases are a match to TRBD1. CDR3 size: 14 residues. CDR1 is MDHEN and CDR2 is SYDVKM in the germline V gene. V shed 6 bases and J 4 bases; nucleotides not matched to a gene: 7. The CDR3 loop is CASSWTGVDYEQYF. CDR3 nucleotides: TGTGCCAGCAGCTGGACAGGGGTGGATTACGAGCAGTACTTC.

The CDR3 spells CASSLVAGDYEQYF. The DNA for the CDR3 is TGTGCCAGCAGCTTAGTAGCGGGAGACTACGAGCAGTACTTC. The chain combines TRBV7-3 with TRBJ2-7, with 9 bases fitting TRBD2. The trim removed 2 bases at V and 3 bases at J, leaving 2 bases unmatched. The CDR3 is 14 amino acids. In germline, CDR1 is SGHTA, CDR2 FQGTGA. Supplemented by reference TRBV7-3 and TRBJ2-7, the full variable domain reads GAGVSQTPSNKVTEKGKYVELRCDPISGHTALYWYRQSLGQGPEFLIYFQGTGAADDSGLPNDRFFAVRPEGSVSTLKIQRTERGDSAVYLCASSLVAGDYEQYFGPGTRLTVT.

The V and J genes are TRBV5-6 and TRBJ1-1; D may be TRBD1 (5 bases). Trimming stripped 4 bases from V and 1 base from J, with 11 bases between. Germline assignment: CDR1 SGHDT and CDR2 YYEEEE. The CDR3 loop spans 14 amino acids. CDR3 protein: CASSSLTGNTEAFF. DNA for the CDR3: TGTGCCAGCAGCAGCTTAACAGGGAACACTGAAGCTTTCTTT.

The rearrangement uses TRBV6-5 and TRBJ2-5, with no clear D. The J call may not be correct, given that the DNA end is closer to TRBJ2-7. The CDR3 covers 15 residues. Germline V lookup: CDR1 MNHEY, CDR2 SVGAGI. CDR3 bases: TGTGCCAGCAGTTCCAACGGTCCAAACTCCTACGAGCAGTACTTC. It codes for CASSSNGPNSYEQYF.

This chain uses TRBV2 with TRBJ2-7; perhaps TRBD2 as D (5 bases). V lost 6 bases, J lost 0 bases, and 6 bases lay in between. CDR1 is SNHLY and CDR2 is FYNNEI in the germline V gene. This CDR3 region has 12 residues. The CDR3 DNA is TGTGCCAGCAGAGAGGGCTCCTACGAGCAGTACTTC. Residues: CASREGSYEQYF.

The rearrangement links TRBV5-4 to TRBJ2-5; D is uncertain. The germline V gene encodes CDR1 SGHNT and CDR2 YYREEE (reference sequence). The CDR3 runs 13 residues. The V end lost 3 bases, the J end lost 5 bases, and 11 bases lay between the germline ends. The CDR3 nucleotides read TGTGCCAGCAGCTCCACAAACCTGGAGACCCAGTACTTC. Translated, it gives CASSSTNLETQYF.

This rearrangement joins TRBV5-6 to TRBJ2-5; TRBD1 is a possible D gene (6 bases). The CDR3 is 15 amino acids. Germline values: CDR1 SGHDT, CDR2 YYEEEE. Trimming stripped 5 bases from V and 5 bases from J, with 19 bases between. The chain's CDR3 is CASRPGQLETETQYF. The CDR3 coding sequence is TGTGCCAGCAGACCGGGACAATTGGAGACGGAGACCCAGTACTTC.

The chain carries TRBV28 and TRBJ1-4; the D is unclear. In germline, CDR1 is MDHEN, CDR2 SYDVKM. Trimming removed 8 bases at V and 3 bases at J, with 7 bases between. CDR3 length: 12 amino acids. The DNA for the CDR3 is TGTGCCAGCTCAGGTCCTAATGAAAAACTGTTTTTT. It specifies CASSGPNEKLFF.

The V and J genes are TRBV9 and TRBJ2-1, with D possibly matching TRBD2 (5 bases). The V end lost 5 bases, the J end lost 5 bases, and 23 bases lay between the germline ends. Germline assignment: CDR1 SGDLS and CDR2 YYNGEE. The CDR3 is 17 residues long. CDR3 in amino acids: CASSHTTRGPPNNEQFF. For the CDR3, the DNA is TGTGCCAGCAGTCATACTACTAGAGGGCCCCCTAACAATGAGCAGTTCTTC. The full variable domain, completed using reference TRBV9 and TRBJ2-1, is DSGVTQTPKHLITATGQRVTLRCSPRSGDLSVYWYQQSLDQGLQFLIQYYNGEERAKGNILERFSAQQFPDLHSELNLSSLELGDSALYFCASSHTTRGPPNNEQFFGPGTRLTVL.

This rearrangement joins TRBV4-1 to TRBJ2-1; D gene ambiguous. Deletions cut 1 base from V and 10 bases from J, with 14 bases between. The V gene's germline CDR1 is MGHRA and CDR2 YSYEKL. The CDR3 has 14 residues. As DNA, the CDR3 is TGCGCCAGCAGCCAAGGGTCGAGCACCGGGGAGCAGTTCTTC. Translation: CASSQGSSTGEQFF.

The V call is TRBV6-5, the J call TRBJ1-2; the match to TRBD1 covers 8 bases. Per germline, CDR1 MNHEY and CDR2 SVGAGI. CDR3 length: 13 amino acids. The J segment lost 7 bases and the V segment lost 5 bases, leaving 6 bases of the junction unmatched. CDR3: CASSLTGVSGYTF. The CDR3 coding sequence is TGTGCCAGCAGTCTGACAGGGGTCTCTGGCTACACCTTC.

Remarks on this clone: At the DNA level, this CDR3 is encoded by other sequences in the same sample as well. V gene TRBV27 combines with J gene TRBJ2-7; TRBD1 or TRBD2 may be the D gene (5 bases each). Germline V gene sequence: CDR1 MNHEY, CDR2 SMNVEV (reference sequence). There are 13 residues in the CDR3. Trimming took off 3 bases at V and 4 bases at J, with 10 bases between the two ends. The CDR3 region is CASSLGPGYEQYF. CDR3 sequence (DNA): TGTGCCAGCAGTTTGGGACCAGGATACGAGCAGTACTTC.

The rearrangement joins TRBV19 to TRBJ2-3, with D possibly TRBD1 on 6 matching bases. V was pared by 3 bases and J by 1 base, with 11 bases between. The CDR3 sequence is 15 residues long. The V gene's germline CDR1 is LNHDA and CDR2 SQIVND (reference sequence). CDR3 DNA: TGTGCCAGTAGTATCTGGGACACCCGCACAGATACGCAGTATTTT. This translates into CASSIWDTRTDTQYF.